A selection of T cell receptor beta chains follows, all from one sample in a study of read filtering for tumor transcriptome and immune sequencing. One entry per CDR3 protein, called by TCRdb with MiXCR from the reads. This table holds 12,000 to 15,000 distinct CDR3 sequences, over 20% found once. Sequences were obtained from a population of CD138-negative cells sorted from bone marrow. The receptors were sampled from a donor at least 40 years old with multiple myeloma. The CDR3 runs from the conserved cysteine through the conserved F or W. The order of the fields is D gene, clone size, CDR3 length, J gene, V gene, CDR3 protein, CDR3 DNA. D genes are given only for firm matches. Size is omitted from some rows. Given values are once, few, many or a class for expanded clones.

>.|.|15|TRBJ2-1|TRBV11-2
CACSADRNSYNEQFF
TGTGCCTGCAGCGCCGATAGAAACTCCTACAATGAGCAGTTCTTC
>TRBD1|many|17|TRBJ2-1|TRBV5-1
CASSPIPGQGPYNEQFF
TGCGCCAGCAGTCCTATACCGGGACAGGGGCCCTACAATGAGCAGTTCTTC
>.|few|17|TRBJ2-5|TRBV7-2
CASSLRYLGPTGETQYF
TGTGCCAGCAGCTTACGTTATCTGGGACCCACAGGAGAGACCCAGTACTTC
>.|many|15|TRBJ2-7|TRBV14
CASSPRFSGSYEQYF
TGTGCCAGCAGCCCCCGGTTTAGCGGCTCCTACGAGCAGTACTTC
>.|many|15|TRBJ1-5|TRBV4-2
CASSQEDKVGQPQHF
TGTGCCAGCAGCCAAGAAGACAAGGTAGGTCAGCCCCAGCATTTT
>.|many|14|TRBJ2-7|TRBV10-2
CASSSGTRAYEQYF
TGCGCCAGCAGCTCCGGGACAAGAGCCTACGAGCAGTACTTC
>.|few|14|TRBJ2-1|TRBV4-1
CASSQEWGGHEQFF
TGCGCCAGCAGCCAAGAGTGGGGGGGCCATGAGCAGTTCTTC
>.|medium-sized|10|TRBJ2-1|TRBV7-2
CASSTVGMFF
TGTGCCAGCAGCACGGTCGGAATGTTCTTC
>.|many|14|TRBJ2-3|TRBV11-1
CASSLLSPTDTQYF
TGTGCCAGCAGCTTATTGAGCCCCACAGATACGCAGTATTTT
>TRBD1|.|12|TRBJ2-7|TRBV10-3
CAISLQGDEQYF
TGTGCCATCAGCCTACAGGGGGACGAGCAGTACTTC
>TRBD2|few|17|TRBJ2-2|TRBV4-3
CASSQELLAGRRGELFF
TGCGCCAGCAGCCAAGAGTTGCTAGCGGGGAGACGCGGGGAGCTGTTTTTT
>.|.|16|TRBJ2-2|TRBV11-2
CASSPPYREDTGELFF
TGTGCCAGCAGCCCCCCATACAGGGAGGACACCGGGGAGCTGTTTTTT
>TRBD2|many|16|TRBJ2-1|TRBV15
CATSKDLRDYNNEQFF
TGTGCCACCAGCAAGGACCTCCGGGACTACAACAATGAGCAGTTCTTC
>.|many|17|TRBJ1-5|TRBV9
CASSAHIEATPGQPQHF
TGTGCCAGCAGCGCCCATATCGAGGCGACGCCGGGTCAGCCCCAGCATTTT
>.|few|15|TRBJ1-4|TRBV6-6
CASRKRGGANEKLFF
TGTGCCAGCAGAAAGAGAGGGGGAGCTAATGAAAAACTGTTTTTT
>.|few|13|TRBJ1-2|TRBV7-2
CASSLDRQRGYTF
TGTGCCAGCAGCTTAGACAGGCAAAGAGGCTACACCTTC
>.|many|15|TRBJ2-1|TRBV7-9
CASSLRVSSYNEQFF
TGTGCCAGCAGCCTACGGGTCAGCTCCTACAATGAGCAGTTCTTC
>.|many|15|TRBJ2-7|TRBV7-2
CASSLLSGSSHEQYF
TGTGCCAGCAGCTTACTATCCGGGAGTTCGCACGAGCAGTACTTC
>TRBD2|.|16|TRBJ2-3|TRBV19
CASSIRAGVGTDTQYF
TGTGCCAGTAGTATTCGGGCGGGAGTGGGCACAGATACGCAGTATTTT
>TRBD2|few|14|TRBJ2-3|TRBV19
CASKRGLAGDTQYF
TGTGCCAGTAAGCGTGGTCTAGCGGGAGATACGCAGTATTTT
>TRBD2|many|16|TRBJ2-7|TRBV7-6
CASSLAGRSGSLEQYF
TGTGCCAGCAGCTTAGCGGGACGTAGCGGGAGCCTCGAGCAGTACTTC
>.|many|14|TRBJ1-6|TRBV7-2
CASSEGPQRWPLHF
TGTGCCAGCAGCGAAGGGCCACAAAGGTGGCCCCTCCACTTT
>.|many|12|TRBJ2-2|TRBV7-8
CASSSYKGELFF
TGTGCCAGCAGCTCTTACAAAGGGGAGCTGTTTTTT